This TCR beta chain was obtained from a study of cytomegalovirus exposure and HLA in healthy donors (dated by TCRdb to about 2017). Study-wide context: An earlier analysis of approximately 640 of the donors reported 250 to 300 Gb of sequence data and more than 90 million unique TCR beta sequences from 150 million to 200 million T cells. Around 320 gigabases of sequencing data and approximately 84 million unique TCR sequences were included in an early release covering around 600 HLA-typed donors. Of the approximately 400 genotyped donors, over 70% fell in the genetic ancestry cluster associated with self-reported Caucasian donors. The study was designed to test whether signatures of past pathogen exposure could be identified by cataloging public T cell receptors. Using immunosequencing, the study profiled T cell repertoires from around 680 subjects and related those repertoires to cytomegalovirus serostatus. In addition to the first cohort of 500 to 850 subjects, a separate validation cohort of 120 different subjects was used. To predict cytomegalovirus infection status, the study combined high-throughput TCR immunosequencing, statistical association of individual TCRs with disease status, and machine learning. To study patterns of TCR occurrence, a later analysis re-analyzed previously published TCR beta repertoires from 600 to 750 donors and added high-resolution HLA genotyping. In the later analysis, no new phenotypic data were used to find candidate immune exposures; instead, reliance was placed on TCR beta sequences and their occurrence across donors. To decide whether each TCR beta V gene segment behaved as functional or pseudogenic, an earlier analysis of fewer than 750 of the donors relied on high-throughput TCR beta sequencing. Donor age, sex, ethnicity and CMV serostatus were compiled together with the repertoire data. A later genetic analysis used genome-wide SNP genotypes for about three fifths of the 666 donors, treating that subset as a discovery cohort. Every repertoire in the discovery cohort had been generated on one and the same sequencing platform. Class I and class II HLA loci were covered by the typing at four-digit resolution. The number of typed donors differed by locus: 629-630 for A, B, C, DRB1 and DQB1; 500 to 550 for DQA1; 606 for DPA1; and some 450 for DPB1. Roughly 5 DR-DQ haplotypes were handled as single units for association and clustering because linkage in the cohort was strong. On average, roughly 200,000 unique TCR beta nucleotide sequences were sequenced per donor among more than 350 genotyped donors of the cohort, with around 19% of those sequences being non-productive. General findings and caveats noted by the study authors: Cytomegalovirus status was reported to be diagnosed by the classifier with high specificity and sensitivity in both the original and validation cohorts. When HLA alleles, especially DR and DQ, strongly co-occurred, TCR associations were difficult to assign to individual alleles. CMV serostatus was the only immune exposure information available for the cohort. A further reported finding was that TCR beta sequences accurately predicted the HLA-A and HLA-B alleles for most subjects in the first cohort. Broadly in line with IMGT annotations, most TCR beta V segments showed up in productive rearrangements about 87% or about 30% of the time in an earlier analysis of several hundred of the donors. In vitro tests confirmed that three of the cytomegalovirus-associated TCR beta chains recognize cytomegalovirus antigens. Because HLA typing was unavailable for some donors at each locus, only the typed subset was used in association tests. Only TCR beta chains were sequenced in this cohort, and the absence of alpha or paired-chain data limited detectable features. The study gave a list of about 150 TCR beta chains associated with cytomegalovirus. Roughly uniform sequencing depth across donors was assumed in presence/absence analyses, although this assumption may not hold. Correlated functional status among segregating V segments might be attributable to linkage disequilibrium, but an unknown experimental factor could not be ruled out. A cluster of highly shared sequence variants was judged likely to be a technical artifact of the sequencing pipeline. The authors suggested that the approach could potentially be extended to other disease states and immunological phenotypes. An association between a missense DCLRE1C variant and V-gene and J-gene trimming of TCR beta chains was found in a later genetic analysis and replicated in an independent cohort. According to a later analysis, TCR association rates differed among HLA loci, with DRB1 alleles showing the most associated TCRs and HLA-C alleles showing the fewest. In a later analysis, several top co-occurrence clusters were reported to appear linked to parvovirus B19, influenza, CMV and Epstein-Barr virus. Because counts were too low, roughly 17 rarely observed V segments, including chromosome 9 orphons, were left out of the earlier analysis of over 550 of the donors. A later genetic analysis reported fewer N-insertions in productive TCRs among donors in an Asian-associated ancestry cluster than the approximately 670-donor mean. Compared with equally common non-associated chains, HLA-associated TCR beta chains in a later analysis were more clonally expanded and had lower generation probabilities. Across donors, most TCR sequences were observed very rarely, whereas some public TCRs were present in many individuals. Specific HLA alleles were associated with roughly 16,000 TCR beta sequences at a false discovery rate of 0.05 in a later analysis. According to a later analysis, most CMV-associated TCR beta chains appeared to be HLA-restricted, and the HLA associations seemed to be driven largely by CMV exposure. Some IMGT-functional V segments, including TRBV6-2 and TRBV6-3, could not be distinguished by the 87-base-pair reads and were therefore excluded.

The CDR3 goes from the cysteine to the phenylalanine over 15 residues. Solely the CDR3 DNA is kept, with 45 bases framed from the first base. Based on the germline V gene, the CDR1 and CDR2 sequences are SNHLY and FYNNEI. V and J lose 7 bases and 6 bases, and a span of 19 bases separates them. Receptor libraries were prepared by the immunoSEQ multiplex PCR assay. A mixture of 60 forward primers for TCR Vbeta segments and 13 reverse primers for TCR Jbeta segments was used in the multiplex PCR. The CDR3 region of rearranged TCR beta genes was amplified from genomic DNA with a multiplex PCR assay. On the Illumina HiSeq System, the amplified TCR beta libraries were sequenced as 87-base-pair reads. The original methods were these. A later analysis counted approximately 74 million unique TCR beta chains across the 650 to 800 repertoires, and some 11 million of these chains were shared by at least two donors. A nearest-neighbor algorithm error-corrected the raw reads and collapsed the reads into unique sequences, merging closely related sequences to remove PCR and sequencing errors. To assign V, D and J gene segments, CDR3 sequences were aligned to IMGT reference sequences. For a sequence to be retained, at least a six-nucleotide match to both a V gene segment and a J gene segment was required. Rearrangements were called productive when the CDR3 lacked stop codons and stayed in frame with V and J; all others were non-productive. Following IMGT convention, CDR3 was defined as the stretch from the second conserved V-encoded cysteine up to the conserved J-encoded phenylalanine. In an earlier analysis of around 570 of the donors, sequences lacking an unambiguous match to a single V gene segment were excluded. An earlier analysis of about 600 of the donors called V segments functional above 56.7% productive rearrangements and segregating when the between-donor standard deviation exceeded 5%. To diagnose cytomegalovirus status from the catalog of TCR beta chain sequences, a statistical classification framework was built. In a later analysis, TCR nucleotide sequences were compared against IMGT/GENE-DB human TR gene sequences so that V and J genes could be assigned. The TCRdist pipeline was used in a later analysis to assign CDR3 sequences and most-parsimonious VDJ recombination scenarios. In a later analysis, every TCR beta chain was defined by the combination of its CDR3 amino acid sequence and its V-gene family, and reads without a unique V-gene family were dropped. As a way to deal with suspected cross-contamination and a sequencing artifact, a later analysis dropped roughly 600 nucleotide sequences that were highly shared and had low generation probability. For each public chain, a later analysis derived a clonal expansion index from normalized ranks of inferred template counts within each repertoire. A later analysis computed generation probabilities with a VDJ recombination model fitted to out-of-frame rearrangements, and checked the results against IGoR. In a later analysis, hypergeometric tests were used to score TCR-TCR, TCR-HLA and TCR-CMV co-occurrence, with a repertoire-size bias correction applied to TCR pairs. A later analysis estimated false discovery rates by permuting HLA or CMV assignments 20 times. A later analysis grouped co-occurring TCRs with DBSCAN, adding TCRdist sequence similarity when clustering within HLA-allele-positive subsets. Co-occurrence clustering excluded repertoires with fewer than 30,000 or more than 120,000 public chains, plus five with anomalous nucleotide sharing. TCRdb holds this immuneACCESS table with in-frame rearrangements only. Some clones are missing; in checked studies, unresolved V genes explain under half, and the rest has no known cause. That table is the source of V, J and clone size, and D and trimming were worked out from the DNA. The table for this sample shows roughly 200,000 clones. The ten largest account for roughly 1.2% of the sample.

The cohort comprised around 700 healthy bone marrow donors. Cohort members were all nominally healthy when sampled, although unrecorded immune exposures were likely present. The donor was CMV seropositive and belonged to the group of 270 or so seropositive cohort members. A peripheral blood sample was collected from each donor, and TCR beta sequencing was performed on peripheral blood mononuclear cells. The Qiagen DNeasy Blood Extraction Kit was used to extract genomic DNA from the blood cell samples. As for this clone: No antigen is known for it.

Sequencing input: PBMCs. This TCR came from a girl aged 2-9 years in good health and CMV-seropositive. The chain is made from TRBV2 and TRBJ2-4, with TRBD1 tentatively as D gene (6 bases match). Read as DNA, the sequence is TGTGCCAGCACCAGAGGACAGATAATCACAAACATTCAGTACTTC. Its protein reads: CASTRGQIITNIQYF. Beyond the CDR3, the reference TRBV2 and TRBJ2-4 genes provide the residues; the full variable domain reads: EPEVTQTPSHQVTQMGQEVILRCVPISNHLYFYWYRQILGQKVEFLVSFYNNEISEKSEIFDDQFSVERPDGSNFTLKIRSTKLEDSAMYFCASTRGQIITNIQYFGAGTRLSVL.